The next 26 T cell receptor beta chains were all read from a single sample in a study of graft-versus-host responses after intestinal transplantation. Using immunoSEQ multiplex PCR, the repertoire was profiled, and TCRdb retains in-frame clones only, with some absent. The table includes more than 90,000 clones, around 93% detected once. No cognate antigen is known for these TCRs. Sample: unstimulated CD8+ T cells sorted from spleen or lymph node cells, taken before intestinal transplant. These receptors were collected from a human donor who received an intestinal transplant.

The chain has TRBV6-5 and TRBJ1-5; D remains ambiguous. V shed 6 bases and J shed 4 bases, with 10 bases lying between them. The CDR3 is 13 residues long. The germline V gene encodes CDR1 MNHEY and CDR2 SVGAGI. CDR3 nucleotide sequence: TGTGCCAGCAGCATCCGGGAGAATCAGCCCCAGCATTTT. Amino acids: CASSIRENQPQHF.

The CDR3 sequence: CASSVGTGVYYGYTF. DNA of the CDR3: TGTGCCAGCAGCGTTGGGACAGGGGTCTACTATGGCTACACCTTC. V is TRBV9 and J is TRBJ1-2; 10 bases agree with TRBD1. This CDR3 contains 15 residues. CDR1 is SGDLS and CDR2 is YYNGEE in the germline V gene. Losses at the gene ends were 2 bases for V and 3 bases for J; bases not matched to a gene: 4.

V is TRBV5-1 and J is TRBJ2-1; possibly TRBD2 for D (5 bases). V was pared by 4 bases and J by 5 bases, with 28 bases between. Per germline, CDR1 SGHRS and CDR2 YFSETQ. The CDR3 extends over 19 amino acids. CDR3 loop: CASSRGMFGLAPSDNEQFF. The CDR3 DNA reads as TGCGCCAGCAGCCGCGGCATGTTTGGACTCGCACCCAGCGACAATGAGCAGTTCTTC.

CDR3 nucleotides: TGTGCCAGCTCGAGGACAGTCAATGAGCAGTTCTTC. This gives the protein CASSRTVNEQFF. The genes are TRBV5-6 and TRBJ2-1; possible D gene TRBD1, 6 bases. Germline assignment: CDR1 SGHDT and CDR2 YYEEEE. V dropped 7 bases and J dropped 6 bases, with 11 bases sitting between them. CDR3 length: 12 amino acids.

V is TRBV11-2 and J is TRBJ2-7; no reliable D call. The CDR3 is 15 residues long. V shed 5 bases and J shed 2 bases, with 16 bases lying between them. CDR1 and CDR2 from the germline V gene are SGHAT and FQNNGV. CDR3 amino acids: CASSQPGLRTYEQYF. The CDR3 region has the DNA TGTGCCAGCAGCCAACCCGGGTTGAGGACCTACGAGCAGTACTTC.

V gene TRBV30 combines with J gene TRBJ1-6; tentatively, D is TRBD1 (5 bases). The CDR3 extends over 13 amino acids. Germline assignment: CDR1 GTSNPN and CDR2 SVGIG (reference sequence). V dropped 3 bases and J dropped 8 bases, with 11 bases sitting between them. CDR3 in amino acids: CAWSLSGDSPLHF. The CDR3 nucleotides are TGTGCCTGGAGCTTATCGGGGGATTCACCCCTCCACTTT.

The chain couples TRBV12-5 to TRBJ2-7; 10 bases match TRBD2. CDR3 length: 16 residues. CDR1 and CDR2 from the germline V gene are LGHNT and FRNRAP. V shed 5 bases and J 0 bases; nucleotides not matched to a gene: 7. The CDR3 sequence: CASGDPAGGYSYEQYF. The CDR3 nucleotides are TGTGCTAGTGGTGACCCAGCGGGAGGGTACTCCTACGAGCAGTACTTC.

CDR3 loop: CASSFSQGDAYEQYF. The CDR3, as DNA: TGCGCCAGCAGCTTCTCGCAGGGGGACGCCTACGAGCAGTACTTC. The rearrangement links TRBV5-1 to TRBJ2-7, with 7 bases fitting TRBD1. V trimming: 2 bases; J trimming: 2 bases; junction bases outside the gene matches: 7. Germline assignment: CDR1 SGHRS and CDR2 YFSETQ. The CDR3 runs to 15 residues.

This chain connects TRBV27 to TRBJ2-7, with D possibly being TRBD1 (5 bases). The CDR3 sequence is 14 residues long. The germline gives CDR1 MNHEY, CDR2 SMNVEV (reference sequence). The V gene lost 2 bases and the J gene lost 3 bases, with 11 bases spanning the gap. CDR3 amino acids: CASSLSGQDYEQYF. The CDR3 DNA reads TGTGCCAGCAGTTTAAGTGGACAAGACTACGAGCAGTACTTC.

The chain links TRBV5-6 to TRBJ2-3; D gene ambiguous. Germline assignment: CDR1 SGHDT and CDR2 YYEEEE. The CDR3 consists of 12 residues. With 4 bases removed from V and 5 bases from J, the gap between germline ends came to 8 bases. DNA for the CDR3: TGTGCCAGCAGCGGCGGTGGAGATACGCAGTATTTT. It codes for CASSGGGDTQYF. The variable domain in full, completed from reference TRBV5-6 and TRBJ2-3, reads DAGVTQSPTHLIKTRGQQVTLRCSPKSGHDTVSWYQQALGQGPQFIFQYYEEEERQRGNFPDRFSGHQFPNYSSELNVNALLLGDSALYLCASSGGGDTQYFGPGTRLTVL.

This rearrangement joins TRBV7-2 to TRBJ2-1; TRBD2 matches 9 bases. CDR3 length equals 15 residues. Trimming at V came to 3 bases and at J to 4 bases, leaving 4 bases not matched to a gene. The germline CDR1 and CDR2 sequences are SGHTA and FQGNSA. The CDR3 is CASSFSGGPYNEQFF. Written as DNA, the CDR3 is TGTGCCAGCAGCTTCAGCGGGGGGCCGTACAATGAGCAGTTCTTC.

This clone ranks as medium-sized. This chain links TRBV6-1 with TRBJ1-1, with 7 nucleotides matching TRBD1. This CDR3 region has 12 residues. CDR1 is MNHNS, CDR2 SASEGT, per germline. V trimming: 10 bases; J trimming: 1 base; junction bases outside the gene matches: 3. This chain's CDR3 is CAIRQGNTEAFF. In DNA form, the CDR3 reads TGTGCCATCAGACAGGGGAACACTGAAGCTTTCTTT.

The chain links TRBV19 to TRBJ2-1; 13 positions match TRBD2. The CDR3 length is 19 residues. Germline V gene data show CDR1 as LNHDA and CDR2 as SQIVND (reference sequence). The junction had 10 bases not matched to a gene; V was cut back by 4 bases and J by 1 base. The chain's CDR3 is CASSTPLLAGGKSYNEQFF. The CDR3 DNA reads as TGTGCCAGTAGTACCCCGTTACTAGCGGGAGGGAAGTCCTACAATGAGCAGTTCTTC.

The chain uses TRBV23-1 and TRBJ1-1; D is unresolved. TRBV23-1 is identified as an open reading frame with a role that is uncertain. Trimming shortened V by 2 bases and J by 3 bases, and 13 bases separated the two germline ends. The CDR3 sequence is 15 residues long. This CDR3 is CASSQGSTRDTEAFF. The CDR3 DNA reads TGCGCCAGCAGTCAAGGATCGACACGCGACACTGAAGCTTTCTTT.

This clone was found once. This chain links TRBV4-1 with TRBJ1-2; TRBD1 matches at 8 bases. Germline CDR1 MGHRA, CDR2 YSYEKL. This CDR3 has 15 residues. J gave up 3 bases and V 2 bases, and 5 bases lay outside the gene matches. The CDR3 is CASSQRTGSDYGYTF. The CDR3 coding sequence is TGCGCCAGCAGCCAAAGGACAGGGAGCGACTATGGCTACACCTTC.

The chain recombines TRBV2 with TRBJ1-2; perhaps TRBD1 as D (6 bases). Germline-derived CDR1 and CDR2 are SNHLY and FYNNEI. Deletions cut 0 bases from V and 6 bases from J, with 17 bases between. This CDR3 contains 16 residues. The CDR3, as DNA: TGTGCCAGCAGTGAAGCGCTTGATGGACAGTATAATGGCTACACCTTC. Translation: CASSEALDGQYNGYTF. The variable domain in full, with the rest retrieved from reference TRBV2 and TRBJ1-2, is EPEVTQTPSHQVTQMGQEVILRCVPISNHLYFYWYRQILGQKVEFLVSFYNNEISEKSEIFDDQFSVERPDGSNFTLKIRSTKLEDSAMYFCASSEALDGQYNGYTFGSGTRLTVV.

This chain joins TRBV4-2 and TRBJ1-4; 11 nucleotides agree with TRBD1. CDR1 and CDR2 (germline): LGHNA, YNFKEQ. The CDR3 has 15 amino acids. Trimming cost V 1 base and J 5 bases; bases outside gene matches: 0. The CDR3 DNA is TGTGCCAGCAGCCAAGGGGACAGGGGGAATGAAAAACTGTTTTTT. It codes for CASSQGDRGNEKLFF.

The chain couples TRBV7-9 to TRBJ2-7; no firm D call. The ends were cut back, 8 bases at V and 3 bases at J, with 14 bases in the middle. CDR1 and CDR2 (germline): SEHNR, FQNEAQ (reference sequence). This CDR3 spans 13 amino acids. The CDR3 spells CASRLAGDYEQYF. The CDR3 DNA sequence: TGTGCCAGCCGCCTGGCTGGAGACTACGAGCAGTACTTC.

The chain couples TRBV4-2 to TRBJ2-1; D possibly corresponds to TRBD2 (7 bases). This CDR3 is built from 15 residues. Trimming took off 0 bases at V and 5 bases at J, with 11 bases between the two ends. The germline V gene has CDR1 LGHNA and CDR2 YNFKEQ. CDR3 amino acids: CASSQDGGGNNEQFF. CDR3 sequence (DNA): TGTGCCAGCAGCCAAGATGGGGGGGGCAACAATGAGCAGTTCTTC.

The chain is built from TRBV29-1 and TRBJ1-1, with D possibly matching TRBD1 (6 bases). Trimming took off 5 bases at V and 7 bases at J, with 14 bases between the two ends. Germline V gene data show CDR1 as SQVTM and CDR2 as ANQGSEA. The CDR3 extends over 12 amino acids. Written as DNA, the CDR3 is TGCAGCGTTCGGACAGAACTCATTGAAGCTTTCTTT. It encodes CSVRTELIEAFF.

The rearrangement links TRBV13 to TRBJ2-7; TRBD1 is a possible D gene (5 bases). The length of the CDR3 is 15 residues. The V and J ends lost 4 bases and 5 bases respectively, with 18 bases between them. Germline V gives CDR1 PRHDT, CDR2 FYEKMQ (reference sequence). The CDR3 loop reads CASSSAQGAGNEQYF. As DNA, the CDR3 is TGTGCCAGCAGCTCGGCACAAGGAGCAGGGAACGAGCAGTACTTC.

The chain employs TRBV10-3 and TRBJ1-3; 9 nucleotides match TRBD1. This CDR3 comprises 15 residues. From germline, CDR1 is ENHRY and CDR2 SYGVKD. The V gene end was trimmed by 6 bases and the J gene end by 4 bases; junction bases not matched to a gene: 7. The CDR3: CAISPGQGFGNTIYF. Here the CDR3 DNA reads TGTGCCATCAGCCCGGGACAGGGATTCGGAAACACCATATATTTT.

The rearrangement joins TRBV19 to TRBJ1-1; possibly TRBD1 for D (6 bases). CDR3 length: 14 amino acids. Germline lookup yields CDR1 LNHDA and CDR2 SQIVND (reference sequence). Trimming pared 3 bases from V and 5 bases from J, leaving 13 bases between. The chain's CDR3 is CASSMGGRETEAFF. The CDR3 DNA follows: TGTGCCAGTAGTATGGGGGGGCGCGAGACTGAAGCTTTCTTT.

The chain couples TRBV6-1 to TRBJ1-1; 9 nucleotides agree with TRBD1. The CDR3 loop spans 15 amino acids. CDR1 MNHNS and CDR2 SASEGT come from the germline V gene. The V gene end was trimmed by 6 bases and the J gene end by 5 bases; junction bases not matched to a gene: 10. The CDR3 sequence is CASSLDRGYDTEAFF. CDR3 nucleotide sequence: TGTGCCAGCAGCCTCGACAGGGGGTATGATACTGAAGCTTTCTTT.

V is TRBV7-9 and J is TRBJ1-2, with a possible D match to TRBD1 (5 bases). Per the germline V gene, CDR1 is SEHNR and CDR2 is FQNEAQ (reference sequence). The CDR3 contains 13 residues. V was pared by 0 bases and J by 7 bases, with 9 bases between. The CDR3 sequence: CASSLADMGGYTF. DNA of the CDR3: TGTGCCAGCAGCTTAGCGGACATGGGTGGCTACACCTTC.

This sequence joins TRBV7-9 and TRBJ2-5; perhaps TRBD1 as D (6 bases). Germline lookup yields CDR1 SEHNR and CDR2 FQNEAQ (reference sequence). Trimming removed 5 bases from V and 2 bases from J, with 15 bases in between. The length of the CDR3 is 15 residues. The CDR3: CASSAQIGQQETQYF. Here the CDR3 DNA reads TGTGCCAGCAGCGCACAAATCGGACAGCAAGAGACCCAGTACTTC.